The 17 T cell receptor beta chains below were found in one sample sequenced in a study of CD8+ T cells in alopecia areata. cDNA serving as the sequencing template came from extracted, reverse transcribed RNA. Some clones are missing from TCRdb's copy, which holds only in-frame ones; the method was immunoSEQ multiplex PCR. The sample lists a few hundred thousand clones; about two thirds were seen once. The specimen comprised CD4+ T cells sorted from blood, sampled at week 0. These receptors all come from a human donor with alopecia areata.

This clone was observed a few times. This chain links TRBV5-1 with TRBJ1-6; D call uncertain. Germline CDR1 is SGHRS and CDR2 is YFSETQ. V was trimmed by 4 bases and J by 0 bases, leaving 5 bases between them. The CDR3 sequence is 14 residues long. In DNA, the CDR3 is TGCGCCAGCAGCCCTAGCTCCTATAATTCACCCCTCCACTTT. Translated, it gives CASSPSSYNSPLHF.

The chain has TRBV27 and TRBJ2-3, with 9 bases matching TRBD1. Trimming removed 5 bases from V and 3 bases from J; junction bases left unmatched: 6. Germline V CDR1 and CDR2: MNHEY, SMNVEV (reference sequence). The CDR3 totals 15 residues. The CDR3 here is CASSPRDRVTDTQYF. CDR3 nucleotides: TGTGCCAGCAGTCCCCGGGACAGGGTGACAGATACGCAGTATTTT.

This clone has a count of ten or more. In DNA form, the CDR3 reads TGCGCCAGAGTGATTACAGGGAGAAGTATGAATGAGCAGTTCTTC. It encodes CARVITGRSMNEQFF. This chain joins TRBV4-3 and TRBJ2-1, with D possibly TRBD1 on 6 matching bases. Trimming removed 9 bases at V and 7 bases at J, with 22 bases between. The CDR3 consists of 15 residues. Germline values: CDR1 LGHNA, CDR2 YSLEER.

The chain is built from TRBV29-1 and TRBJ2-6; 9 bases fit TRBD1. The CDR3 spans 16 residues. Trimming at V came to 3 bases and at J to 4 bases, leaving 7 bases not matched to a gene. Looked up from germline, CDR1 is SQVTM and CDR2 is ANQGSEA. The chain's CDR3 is CSVESHRGPGANVLTF. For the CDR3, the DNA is TGCAGCGTTGAGTCACACAGGGGGCCCGGGGCCAACGTCCTGACTTTC.

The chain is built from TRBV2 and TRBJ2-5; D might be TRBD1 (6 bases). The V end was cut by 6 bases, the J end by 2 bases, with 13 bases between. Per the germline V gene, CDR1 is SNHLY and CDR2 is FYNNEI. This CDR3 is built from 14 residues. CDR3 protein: CASRGDIGQETQYF. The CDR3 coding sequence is TGTGCCAGCAGGGGGGACATAGGACAAGAGACCCAGTACTTC.

This CDR3 is CASSHVGVYSNQPQHF. The CDR3 DNA reads TGCGCCAGCAGTCATGTGGGGGTTTATAGCAATCAGCCCCAGCATTTT. J is TRBJ1-5 and V is TRBV23-1, with a weak D call TRBD1 (5 bases). TRBV23-1 is assigned to the ORF class and has an uncertain function. Trimming took 3 bases from V and 0 from J, leaving 12 bases between them. The CDR3 loop spans 16 amino acids.

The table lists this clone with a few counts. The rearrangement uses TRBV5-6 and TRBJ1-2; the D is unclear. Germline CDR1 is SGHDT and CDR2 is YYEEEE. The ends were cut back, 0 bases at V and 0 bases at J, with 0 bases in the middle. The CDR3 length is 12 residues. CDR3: CASSLANYGYTF. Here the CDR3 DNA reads TGTGCCAGCAGCTTGGCTAACTATGGCTACACCTTC.

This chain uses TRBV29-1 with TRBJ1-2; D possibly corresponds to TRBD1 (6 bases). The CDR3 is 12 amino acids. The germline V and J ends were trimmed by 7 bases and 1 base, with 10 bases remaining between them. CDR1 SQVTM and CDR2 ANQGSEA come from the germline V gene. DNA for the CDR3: TGCAGCGGTGGGACATTTAACTATGGCTACACCTTC. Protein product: CSGGTFNYGYTF.

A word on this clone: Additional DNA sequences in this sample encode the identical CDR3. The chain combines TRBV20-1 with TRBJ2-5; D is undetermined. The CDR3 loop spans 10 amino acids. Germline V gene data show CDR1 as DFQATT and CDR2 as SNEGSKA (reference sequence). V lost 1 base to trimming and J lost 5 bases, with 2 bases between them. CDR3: CSARGETQYF. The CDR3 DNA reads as TGCAGTGCTAGAGGCGAGACCCAGTACTTC.

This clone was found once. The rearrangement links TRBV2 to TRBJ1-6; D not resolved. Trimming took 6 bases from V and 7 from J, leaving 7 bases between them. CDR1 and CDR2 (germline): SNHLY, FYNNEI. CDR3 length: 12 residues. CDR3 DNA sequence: TGTGCCAGCAGCACCACAAATTCACCCCTCCACTTT. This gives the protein CASSTTNSPLHF.

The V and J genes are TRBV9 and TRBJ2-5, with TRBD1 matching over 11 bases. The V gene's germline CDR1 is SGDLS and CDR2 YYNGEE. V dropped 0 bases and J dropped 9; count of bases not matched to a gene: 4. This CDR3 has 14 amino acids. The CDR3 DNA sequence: TGTGCCAGCAGCGTAGTTGGACAGGGGGCGGCCCAGTACTTC. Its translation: CASSVVGQGAAQYF.

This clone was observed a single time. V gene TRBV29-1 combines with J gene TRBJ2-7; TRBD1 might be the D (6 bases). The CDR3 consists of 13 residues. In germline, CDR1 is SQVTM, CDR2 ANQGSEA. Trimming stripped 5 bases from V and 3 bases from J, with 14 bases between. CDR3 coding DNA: TGCAGCGTTAGGGACACACACCACTACGAGCAGTACTTC. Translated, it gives CSVRDTHHYEQYF.

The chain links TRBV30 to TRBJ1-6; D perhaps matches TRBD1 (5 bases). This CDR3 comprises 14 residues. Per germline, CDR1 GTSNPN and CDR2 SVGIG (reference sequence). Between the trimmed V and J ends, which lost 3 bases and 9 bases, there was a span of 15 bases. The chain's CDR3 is CAWSEGTRGSPLHF. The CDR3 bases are TGTGCCTGGAGCGAGGGGACTCGGGGTTCACCCCTCCACTTT.

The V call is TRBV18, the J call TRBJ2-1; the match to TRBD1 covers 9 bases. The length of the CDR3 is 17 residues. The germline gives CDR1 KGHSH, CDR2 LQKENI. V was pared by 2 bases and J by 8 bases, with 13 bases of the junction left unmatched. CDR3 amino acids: CASSPSGMGQGNDEQFF. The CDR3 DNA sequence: TGTGCCAGCTCACCAAGCGGAATGGGACAGGGTAATGATGAGCAGTTCTTC.

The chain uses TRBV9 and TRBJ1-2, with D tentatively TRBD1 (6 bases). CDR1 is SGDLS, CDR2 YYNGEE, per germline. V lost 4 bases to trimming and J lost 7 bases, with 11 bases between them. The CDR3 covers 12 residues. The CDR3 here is CASSLQGVGYTF. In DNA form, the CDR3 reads TGTGCCAGCAGCTTACAGGGTGTTGGCTACACCTTC.

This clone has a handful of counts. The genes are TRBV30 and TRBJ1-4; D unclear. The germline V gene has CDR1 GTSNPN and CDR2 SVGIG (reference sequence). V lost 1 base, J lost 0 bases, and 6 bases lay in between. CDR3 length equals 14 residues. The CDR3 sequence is CAWSGRSTNEKLFF. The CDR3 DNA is TGTGCCTGGAGTGGTAGATCAACTAATGAAAAACTGTTTTTT.

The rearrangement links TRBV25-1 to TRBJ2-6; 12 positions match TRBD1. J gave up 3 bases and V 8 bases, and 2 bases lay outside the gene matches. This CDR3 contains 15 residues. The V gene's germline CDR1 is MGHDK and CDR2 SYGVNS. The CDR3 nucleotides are TGTGCCAGCGGGACAGGGGGCTATGGGGCCAACGTCCTGACTTTC. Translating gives CASGTGGYGANVLTF.